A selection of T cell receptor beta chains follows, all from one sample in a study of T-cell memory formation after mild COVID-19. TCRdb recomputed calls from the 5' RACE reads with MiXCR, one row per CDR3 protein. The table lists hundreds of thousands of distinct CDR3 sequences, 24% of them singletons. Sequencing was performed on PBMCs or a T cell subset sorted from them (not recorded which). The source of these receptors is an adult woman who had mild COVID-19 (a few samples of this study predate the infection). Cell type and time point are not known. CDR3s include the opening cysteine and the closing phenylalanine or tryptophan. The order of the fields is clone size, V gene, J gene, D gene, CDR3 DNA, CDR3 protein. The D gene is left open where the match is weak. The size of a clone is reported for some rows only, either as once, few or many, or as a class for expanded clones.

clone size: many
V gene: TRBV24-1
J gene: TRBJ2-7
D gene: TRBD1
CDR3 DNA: TGTGCCACCAGTGACCCTTCGACAGGGAACCGCGAGCAGTACTTC
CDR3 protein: CATSDPSTGNREQYF

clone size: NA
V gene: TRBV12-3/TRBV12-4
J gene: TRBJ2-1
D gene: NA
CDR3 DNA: TGTGCCAGCACCTTTCGGGTGGCGGGTGAGCAGTTCTTC
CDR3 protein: CASTFRVAGEQFF

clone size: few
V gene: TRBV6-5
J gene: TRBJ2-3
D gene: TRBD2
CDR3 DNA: TGTGCCAGCAGGCGTCCTAGCGGGAGGGCCACGGATACGCAGTATTTT
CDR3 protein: CASRRPSGRATDTQYF

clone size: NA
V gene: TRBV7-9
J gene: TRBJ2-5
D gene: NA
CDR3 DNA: TGTGCCAGCAGTCAAGATCAGCGAGAGGGCCAAGAGACCCAGTACTTC
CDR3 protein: CASSQDQREGQETQYF

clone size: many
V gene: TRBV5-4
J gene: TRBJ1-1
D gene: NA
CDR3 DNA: TGTGCCAGCAGCAATCCAGGATTCATGAACACTGAAGCTTTCTTT
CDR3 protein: CASSNPGFMNTEAFF

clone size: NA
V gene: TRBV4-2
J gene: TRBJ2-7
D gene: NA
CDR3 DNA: TGTGCCAGCAGCCAAGAACTGCACGGGATAAGCTCCTACGAGCAGTACTTC
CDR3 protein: CASSQELHGISSYEQYF

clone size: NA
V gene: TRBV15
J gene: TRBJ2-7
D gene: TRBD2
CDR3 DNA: TGTGCCACCAGCAGAGAGGCGGGAGAGTTCAACGAGCAGTACTTC
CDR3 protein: CATSREAGEFNEQYF

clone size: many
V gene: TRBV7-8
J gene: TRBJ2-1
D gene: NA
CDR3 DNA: TGTGCCAGCAGCTTAACTGTTGGGAGCTCCTACAATGAGCAGTTCTTC
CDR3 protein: CASSLTVGSSYNEQFF

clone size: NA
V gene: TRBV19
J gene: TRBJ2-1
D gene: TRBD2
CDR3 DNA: TGTGCCAGCCAACTACCCCTGGTTAGTTTCGGAAGCGGGGGGCTCACTCCAGGGGAGCAGTTCTTC
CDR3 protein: CASQLPLVSFGSGGLTPGEQFF

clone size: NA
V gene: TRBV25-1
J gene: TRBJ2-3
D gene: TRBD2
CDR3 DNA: TGTGCCAGCAGTGGATCGGGACTAGCGGAGCGCACAGATACGCAGTATTTT
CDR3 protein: CASSGSGLAERTDTQYF

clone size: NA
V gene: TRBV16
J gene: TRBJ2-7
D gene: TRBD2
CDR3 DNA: TGTGCCAGCAGCCCCCCGGGGGGGAGAGCCTACGAGCAGTACTTC
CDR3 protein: CASSPPGGRAYEQYF

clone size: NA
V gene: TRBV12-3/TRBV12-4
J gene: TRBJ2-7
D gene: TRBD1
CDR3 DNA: TGTGCCAGCAGCGTAAACAGGGGGGCCGAGCAGTACTTC
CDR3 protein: CASSVNRGAEQYF

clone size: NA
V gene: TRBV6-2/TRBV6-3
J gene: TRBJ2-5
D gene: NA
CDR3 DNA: TGTGCCAGCAGTCCCGCCCGTTTTGGCGAGGAAGAGACCCAGTACTTC
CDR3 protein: CASSPARFGEEETQYF

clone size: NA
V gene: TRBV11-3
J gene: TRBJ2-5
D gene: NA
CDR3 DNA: TGTGCCAGCAGCTCCCCGGGCTCCCGGTGGGAGACCCAGTACTTC
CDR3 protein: CASSSPGSRWETQYF

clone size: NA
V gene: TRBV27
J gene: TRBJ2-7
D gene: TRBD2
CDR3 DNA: TGTGCCAGCAGTGAGAGCGGGAGGTTCGACGAGCAGTACTTC
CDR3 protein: CASSESGRFDEQYF

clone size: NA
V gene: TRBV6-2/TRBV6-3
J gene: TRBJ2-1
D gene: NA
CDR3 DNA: TGTGCCAGCAGTTACACAGCGGAGCAGTTCTTC
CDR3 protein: CASSYTAEQFF

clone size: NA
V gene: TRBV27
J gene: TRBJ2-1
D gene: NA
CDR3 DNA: TGTGCCAGCAGTTTATATGGTAGTGTGAGCTCCTACAATGAGCAGTTCTTC
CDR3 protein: CASSLYGSVSSYNEQFF

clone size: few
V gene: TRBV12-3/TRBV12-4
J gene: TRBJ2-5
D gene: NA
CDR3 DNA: TGTGCCAGCAGCATCGACAGGTTAGAGACCCAGTACTTC
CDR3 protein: CASSIDRLETQYF

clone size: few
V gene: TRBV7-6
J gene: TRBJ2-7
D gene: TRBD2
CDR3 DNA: TGTGCCAGCAGTCCCGGGACTAGCGGAACCTCCTACGAGCAGTACTTC
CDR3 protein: CASSPGTSGTSYEQYF

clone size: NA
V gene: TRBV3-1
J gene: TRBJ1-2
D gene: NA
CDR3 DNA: TGTGCCAGCAGCCAAGGGGGTGGAAGTGGCTACACCTTC
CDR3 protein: CASSQGGGSGYTF

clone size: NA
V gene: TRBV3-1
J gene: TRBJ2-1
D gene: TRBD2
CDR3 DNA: TGTGCCAGCAGCCAAGGAACTAGCGGGATGTGGAATGAGCAGTTCTTC
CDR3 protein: CASSQGTSGMWNEQFF

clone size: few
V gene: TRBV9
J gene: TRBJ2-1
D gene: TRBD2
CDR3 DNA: TGTGCCAGCAGCGTTCAAAATAGCGGGAGCGGTGAGCAGTTCTTC
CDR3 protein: CASSVQNSGSGEQFF

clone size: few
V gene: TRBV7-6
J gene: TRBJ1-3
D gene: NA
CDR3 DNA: TGTGCCAGCAGCCTCGGACAAGCTCGAACCTCTGGAAACACCATATATTTT
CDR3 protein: CASSLGQARTSGNTIYF

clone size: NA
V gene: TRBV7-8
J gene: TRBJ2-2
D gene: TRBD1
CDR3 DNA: TGTGCCAGCAGCTTAGAATCTACAGGGGTGATCGGGGAGCTGTTTTTT
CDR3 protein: CASSLESTGVIGELFF

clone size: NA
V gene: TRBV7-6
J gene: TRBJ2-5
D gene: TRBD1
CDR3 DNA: TGTGCCAGCAGCCCGACAGGGCACCAAGAGACCCAGTACTTC
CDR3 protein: CASSPTGHQETQYF

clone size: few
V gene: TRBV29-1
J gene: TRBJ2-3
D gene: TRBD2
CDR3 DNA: TGCAGCGTTGTCAGACTAGCGGGGACCACAGATACGCAGTATTTT
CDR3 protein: CSVVRLAGTTDTQYF

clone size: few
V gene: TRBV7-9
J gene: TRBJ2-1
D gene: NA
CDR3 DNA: TGTGCCAGCAGCTTAGCGGGCGGGGCCCGCAATGAGCAGTTCTTC
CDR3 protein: CASSLAGGARNEQFF

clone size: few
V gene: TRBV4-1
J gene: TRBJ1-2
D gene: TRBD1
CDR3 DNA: TGCGCCAGCAGTCCGTACCCGGGACAGGGGTTGAACTATGGCTACACCTTC
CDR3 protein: CASSPYPGQGLNYGYTF

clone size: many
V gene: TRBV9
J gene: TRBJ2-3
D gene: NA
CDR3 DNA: TGTGCCAGCAGCGTAGTAGGGGACTCCATCACAGATACGCAGTATTTT
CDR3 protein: CASSVVGDSITDTQYF